This T cell receptor beta chain was captured by sequencing in a study of blood T cells in healthy people across ages. To note about this clonotype: Its cognate antigen is unknown.

Deletions cut 6 bases from V and 9 bases from J, with 18 bases between. This CDR3 is 14 amino acids long. Per germline, CDR1 MNHEY and CDR2 SVGEGT. Healthy individuals of Caucasian origin from Russia, aged roughly 6 to 95, served as donors. Each of the donors had roughly 10 milliliters of peripheral blood drawn into EDTA-treated Vacutainer tubes. General study findings and limits: Changes in expanded clonotypes were possibly confounded, as the CMV status of donors was unknown.

The use of a sample-barcoded 5' primer and a J-beta primer mix characterized a second PCR of 7 to 11 cycles. TCRdb re-called the 5' RACE reads through MiXCR, storing one row per CDR3 protein. The sample contains 1.8 million or so distinct CDR3 sequences, 30% to 40% of which appear only once. The rearrangement links TRBV6-2 or TRBV6-3 to TRBJ2-1, with a weak D call TRBD2 (5 bases). The material sequenced was blood. The sequence derives from a human donor in good health. The CDR3 nucleotides read TGTGCCAGCAGCATCGGACGGGCCCGGGGTGAGCAGTTCTTC. Its protein is CASSIGRARGEQFF.